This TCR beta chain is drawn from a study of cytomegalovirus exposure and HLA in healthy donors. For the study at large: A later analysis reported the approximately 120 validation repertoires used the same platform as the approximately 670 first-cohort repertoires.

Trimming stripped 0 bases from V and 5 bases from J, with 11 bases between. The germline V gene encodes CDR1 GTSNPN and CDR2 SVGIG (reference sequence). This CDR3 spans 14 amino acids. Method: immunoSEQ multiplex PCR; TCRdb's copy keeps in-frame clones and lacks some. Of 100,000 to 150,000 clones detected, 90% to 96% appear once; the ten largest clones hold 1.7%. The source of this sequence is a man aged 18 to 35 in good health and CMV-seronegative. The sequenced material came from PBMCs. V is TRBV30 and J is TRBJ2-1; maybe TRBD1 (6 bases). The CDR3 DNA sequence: TGTGCCTGGAGTGTATTCAGGGGAAACAATGAGCAGTTCTTC. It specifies CAWSVFRGNNEQFF.